This TCR beta chain was retrieved from a study of T-cell memory formation after mild COVID-19. Whole-study context: In these data, TCR clusters were largely donor specific. Points from the study as a whole: Shrinking CD4+ clones were chiefly CM and EM; CD8+ ones were chiefly EMRA. Later expanders leaned CD4+, whereas day 15 to 85 contracting clones were balanced CD4/CD8.

Looked up from germline, CDR1 is MGHDK and CDR2 is SYGVNS. Trimming removed 8 bases at V and 9 bases at J, with 20 bases between. The CDR3 extends over 14 amino acids. As to this clonotype: Antigen specificity is unknown.

TCRdb re-called the 5' RACE reads through MiXCR, storing one row per CDR3 protein. The sample has fewer than 650,000 distinct CDR3 sequences, about 18% seen once. Sequencing used PBMCs or a T cell subset sorted from them (not recorded which). The chain uses TRBV25-1 and TRBJ2-1; D uncertain. The sequence was collected from an adult woman who had mild COVID-19 (a few samples of this study predate the infection). Cell type and time point are not known. CDR3 region: CASRTPVGYPEQFF. The DNA for the CDR3 is TGTGCCAGCCGAACCCCGGTGGGCTACCCTGAGCAGTTCTTC.